The next 15 T cell receptor beta chains were all read from a single sample in a study of CD8 T cells in Susac syndrome. Random hexamers were used to reverse transcribe the RNA input (about 0.45 to 1 ug). TCRdb re-called the immunoSEQ multiplex PCR reads with MiXCR, one entry per CDR3 protein. The sample contains around 200,000 distinct CDR3 sequences, 95% of which appear only once. The material sequenced was CD4+ T cells from PBMCs. These receptors all stem from a human donor in good health.

This sequence joins TRBV18 and TRBJ1-1, with D uncertain. Germline loops: CDR1 KGHSH, CDR2 LQKENI. This CDR3 is 14 amino acids long. Trimming stripped 6 bases from V and 1 base from J, with 12 bases between. The CDR3 DNA follows: TGTGCCAGCTCCGAAGTTTCCTCGAACACTGAAGCTTTCTTT. This gives the protein CASSEVSSNTEAFF. The full variable domain, with the rest looked up from reference TRBV18 and TRBJ1-1, is NAGVMQNPRHLVRRRGQEARLRCSPMKGHSHVYWYRQLPEEGLKFMVYLQKENIIDESGMPKERFSAEFPKEGPSILRIQQVVRGDSAAYFCASSEVSSNTEAFFGQGTRLTVV.

The chain carries TRBV7-2 and TRBJ2-1; TRBD1 agrees at 8 bases. V lost 4 bases, J lost 1 base, and 6 bases stayed unmatched. This CDR3 spans 16 amino acids. Germline values: CDR1 SGHTA, CDR2 FQGNSA. CDR3 sequence: CASSSLTGVSYNEQFF. The CDR3 DNA reads TGTGCCAGCAGCTCATTGACAGGGGTTTCCTACAATGAGCAGTTCTTC.

The chain is built from TRBV27 and TRBJ1-1; D ambiguous. Deletions cut 3 bases from V and 3 bases from J, with 8 bases between. This CDR3 spans 13 amino acids. Looked up from germline, CDR1 is MNHEY and CDR2 is SMNVEV (reference sequence). The CDR3 coding sequence is TGTGCCAGCAGTTTTATCGCCGACACTGAAGCTTTCTTT. Translated, it gives CASSFIADTEAFF.

The CDR3 is CASSPAIGRGDEQFF. CDR3 bases: TGTGCCAGCAGCCCCGCAATAGGACGGGGCGATGAGCAGTTCTTC. The V call is TRBV7-6, the J call TRBJ2-1; either TRBD1 or TRBD2 may fit D (5 bases each). Looked up from germline, CDR1 is SGHVS and CDR2 is FNYEAQ. The length of the CDR3 is 15 residues. V gave up 5 bases and J gave up 8 bases, with 19 bases separating them.

The rearrangement uses TRBV14 and TRBJ1-1; D unclear. Germline CDR1 is SGHDN and CDR2 is FVKESK. The CDR3 has 12 residues. The germline V and J ends were trimmed by 4 bases and 7 bases, with 10 bases remaining between them. DNA for the CDR3: TGTGCCAGCAGCCCGCGATTAGGTGAAGCTTTCTTT. Protein product: CASSPRLGEAFF. The variable domain in full, completed from reference TRBV14 and TRBJ1-1, reads EAGVTQFPSHSVIEKGQTVTLRCDPISGHDNLYWYRRVMGKEIKFLLHFVKESKQDESGMPNNRFLAERTGGTYSTLKVQPAELEDSGVYFCASSPRLGEAFFGQGTRLTVV.

The chain combines TRBV5-1 with TRBJ2-1; 7 positions match TRBD1. V was clipped by 0 bases and J by 7 bases; unmatched bases: 4. The CDR3 consists of 14 residues. Germline V lookup: CDR1 SGHRS, CDR2 YFSETQ. The CDR3 region has the DNA TGCGCCAGCAGCTTGGAGGCAGGGGGTAATGAGCAGTTCTTC. Protein sequence: CASSLEAGGNEQFF.

The J gene is TRBJ1-4, the V gene TRBV2, with a weak D call TRBD1 (6 bases). CDR1 and CDR2 from the germline V gene are SNHLY and FYNNEI. This CDR3 is built from 17 residues. Between the trimmed V and J ends, which lost 6 bases and 2 bases, there was a span of 19 bases. The CDR3 here is CASRTRPTGRTNEKLFF. The DNA of the CDR3 is TGTGCCAGCAGGACACGGCCCACAGGGAGGACTAATGAAAAACTGTTTTTT.

This clonotype appeared a single time. This chain uses TRBV20-1 with TRBJ2-3, with D tentatively TRBD2 (6 bases). V was pared by 1 base and J by 2 bases, with 16 bases between. Germline V lookup: CDR1 DFQATT, CDR2 SNEGSKA (reference sequence). The CDR3 covers 16 residues. As DNA, the CDR3 is TGCAGTGCTAGAGCCCCTGGGGGACTTGCCACAGATACGCAGTATTTT. Its translation is CSARAPGGLATDTQYF.

This clonotype was seen a handful of times. The rearrangement uses TRBV12-3 or TRBV12-4 and TRBJ2-5; D gene ambiguous. The CDR3 consists of 12 residues. Trimming pared 0 bases from V and 4 bases from J, leaving 3 bases between. The DNA for the CDR3 is TGTGCCAGCAGTTTAGCCCGAGAGACCCAGTACTTC. This encodes CASSLARETQYF.

The chain joins TRBV20-1 to TRBJ2-7, with 8 bases identical to TRBD1. V was clipped by 6 bases and J by 5 bases; unmatched bases: 9. Germline V gene lookup returns CDR1 DFQATT and CDR2 SNEGSKA (reference sequence). The CDR3 runs to 13 residues. The CDR3 loop reads CSAHLTGGNEQYF. CDR3 nucleotides: TGCAGTGCCCATCTCACAGGGGGGAACGAGCAGTACTTC.

This chain uses TRBV24-1 with TRBJ2-1; the D is unclear. From germline, CDR1 is KGHDR and CDR2 SFDVKD. Between the trimmed V and J ends, which lost 3 bases and 10 bases, there was a span of 6 bases. This CDR3 contains 11 residues. The CDR3 loop is CATSDGEEQFF. The CDR3 DNA follows: TGTGCCACCAGTGATGGAGAGGAGCAGTTCTTC.

This sequence joins TRBV28 and TRBJ2-3, with a weak D call TRBD1 (6 bases). Trimming stripped 7 bases from V and 6 bases from J, with 17 bases between. Germline V gene data show CDR1 as MDHEN and CDR2 as SYDVKM. The CDR3 loop spans 14 amino acids. DNA for the CDR3: TGTGCCAGCACCCGGTTGGGGGCCGGCGATACGCAGTATTTT. This encodes CASTRLGAGDTQYF.

The V call is TRBV10-3, the J call TRBJ2-7; perhaps TRBD2 as D (6 bases). Trimming removed 3 bases from V and 5 bases from J, with 11 bases in between. The germline gives CDR1 ENHRY, CDR2 SYGVKD. This CDR3 region has 13 residues. In DNA form, the CDR3 reads TGTGCCATCAGTGAAGGAGGAGGGAACGAGCAGTACGTC. Encoded protein: CAISEGGGNEQYV.

The CDR3 sequence is CSVLDNKNIQYF. The CDR3 bases are TGCAGCGTCTTAGACAACAAAAACATTCAGTACTTC. The chain combines TRBV29-1 with TRBJ2-4, with D hard to call. The CDR3 runs 12 residues. The V and J ends lost 6 bases and 3 bases respectively, with 9 bases between them. Germline loops: CDR1 SQVTM, CDR2 ANQGSEA.

The chain employs TRBV6-4 and TRBJ2-1, with no clear D. V lost 4 bases, J lost 5 bases, and 9 bases lay in between. Germline CDR1 and CDR2: MRHNA and SNTAGT. The CDR3 runs 13 residues. CDR3: CASSVELNNEQFF. The CDR3 nucleotides are TGTGCCAGCAGTGTCGAGCTGAACAATGAGCAGTTCTTC.